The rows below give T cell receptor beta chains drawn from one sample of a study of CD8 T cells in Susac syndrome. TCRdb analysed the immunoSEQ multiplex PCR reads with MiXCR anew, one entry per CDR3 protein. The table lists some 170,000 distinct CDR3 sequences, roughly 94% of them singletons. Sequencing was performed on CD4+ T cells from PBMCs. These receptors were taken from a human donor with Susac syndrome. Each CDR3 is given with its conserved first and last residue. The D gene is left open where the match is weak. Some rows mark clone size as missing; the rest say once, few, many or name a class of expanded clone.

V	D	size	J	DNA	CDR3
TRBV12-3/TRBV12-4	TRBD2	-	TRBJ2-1	TGTGCCAGCAGCCGCGACAGCGGGGGTTCGAATGAGCAGTTCTTC	CASSRDSGGSNEQFF
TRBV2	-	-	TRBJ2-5	TGTGCCAGCAGGGCACCGGGACGGATACAAGAGACCCAGTACTTC	CASRAPGRIQETQYF
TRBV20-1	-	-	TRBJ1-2	TGCAGTGCTTACCACGGGGGAGAGTATGGCTACACCTTC	CSAYHGGEYGYTF
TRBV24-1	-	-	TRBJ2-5	TGTGCCACCAGTGGAGGCGGCGGGCAAGAGACCCAGTACTTC	CATSGGGGQETQYF
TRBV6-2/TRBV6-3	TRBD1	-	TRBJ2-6	TGTGCCAGCACCATACAGGGGGCCTACTCTGGGGCCAACGTCCTGACTTTC	CASTIQGAYSGANVLTF
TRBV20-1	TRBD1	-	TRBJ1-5	TGCAGTGCTAGAGATCCGACAGGGGAACCAAATCAGCCCCAGCATTTT	CSARDPTGEPNQPQHF
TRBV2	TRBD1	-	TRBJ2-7	TGTGCCAGCAGTGCCGCCGAACAGGGGGCGCTTAGTAACGAGCAGTACTTC	CASSAAEQGALSNEQYF
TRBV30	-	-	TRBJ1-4	TGTGCCTGGGGACAGTTCGCAACTAATGAAAAACTGTTTTTT	CAWGQFATNEKLFF
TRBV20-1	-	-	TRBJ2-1	TGCAGTGCTAGAGATCCCAGGGATTACTCCTACAATGAGCAGTTCTTC	CSARDPRDYSYNEQFF
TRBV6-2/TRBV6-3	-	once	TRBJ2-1	TGTGCCAGCAGCCTCAGGGGCGGGTATGAGCAGTTCTTC	CASSLRGGYEQFF
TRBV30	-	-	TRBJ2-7	TGTGCATACGGCGAGCAGTACTTC	CAYGEQYF
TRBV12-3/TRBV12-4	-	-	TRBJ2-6	TGTGCCAGCAGACTTACAGGATCTGGGGCCAACGTCCTGACTTTC	CASRLTGSGANVLTF
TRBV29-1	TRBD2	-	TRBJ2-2	TGCAGCGCCTCCCCCGGGACTACCAACACCGGGGAGCTGTTTTTT	CSASPGTTNTGELFF
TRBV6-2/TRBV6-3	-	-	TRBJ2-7	TGTGCCAGCAGTTACTTGGGAATGAGGGAGCAGTACTTC	CASSYLGMREQYF
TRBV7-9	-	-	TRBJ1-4	TGTGCCAGCAGCTTAACAGTTAATGAAAAACTGTTTTTT	CASSLTVNEKLFF
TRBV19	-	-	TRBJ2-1	TGTGCCTTTGCCTTGGGGGGAGGCTACAATGAGCAGTTCTTC	CAFALGGGYNEQFF
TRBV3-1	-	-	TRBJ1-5	TGTGCCAGCAGCCAAGGTATGCTAGGGGGTAATAGCAATCAGCCCCAGCATTTT	CASSQGMLGGNSNQPQHF
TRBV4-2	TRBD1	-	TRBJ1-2	TGTGCCAGCAGCCTTACCGGGACAGCCTATGGCTACACCTTC	CASSLTGTAYGYTF
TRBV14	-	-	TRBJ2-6	TGTGCCAGCAGCCAAGAGGGCCGGGTATGGGCCAACGTCCTGACTTTC	CASSQEGRVWANVLTF
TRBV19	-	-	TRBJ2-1	TGTGCCAGTAGTACCCCGGGACGGAGCTCCTACAATGAGCAGTTCTTC	CASSTPGRSSYNEQFF
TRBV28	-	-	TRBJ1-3	TGTGCCAGCAGTCCCCACGGGGCCGCTGGAAACACCATATATTTT	CASSPHGAAGNTIYF
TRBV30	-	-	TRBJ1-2	TGTGCCTGGAGTGGGGGCGGCTATGGCTACACCTTC	CAWSGGGYGYTF
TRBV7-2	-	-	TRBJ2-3	TGTGCCAGCAGCCTCCAAAAGGCCGACACAGATACGCAGTATTTT	CASSLQKADTDTQYF
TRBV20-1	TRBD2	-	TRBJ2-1	TGCAGTGCTTCCTCCGGGACTAGCGGGCCGCACAATGAGCAGTTCTTC	CSASSGTSGPHNEQFF
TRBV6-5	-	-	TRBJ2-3	TGTGCCAGCACGCTGGGAGATACGCAGTATTTT	CASTLGDTQYF
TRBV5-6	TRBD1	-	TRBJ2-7	TGTGCCAGCACTCCGGACAGGAGCTACGAGCAGTACTTC	CASTPDRSYEQYF
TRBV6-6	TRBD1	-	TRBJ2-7	TGTGCCAGCAGTTATTCGGACAGGGGCGAGCAGTACTTC	CASSYSDRGEQYF
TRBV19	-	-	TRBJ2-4	TGTGCCAGTAGTATGAAGGGCCTAAACATTCAGTACTTC	CASSMKGLNIQYF
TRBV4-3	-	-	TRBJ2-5	TGCGCCAGCAGCCAAGCCCTAGGGGGAGAGACCCAGTACTTC	CASSQALGGETQYF
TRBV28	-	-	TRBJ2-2	TGTGCCAGCAGTCCACCGGGACAATCAAACACCGGGGAGCTGTTTTTT	CASSPPGQSNTGELFF
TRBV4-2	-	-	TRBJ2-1	TGTGCCAGCAGCCAAGATTTAGTGGGCCTAAGGAATGAGCAGTTCTTC	CASSQDLVGLRNEQFF
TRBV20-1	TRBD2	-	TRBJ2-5	TGCAGTGCTCTATCCGGGACTAGCGGGGGAGAGACCCAGTACTTC	CSALSGTSGGETQYF
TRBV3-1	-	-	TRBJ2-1	TGTGCCAGCAGCCAAGATCCCCGGGGCAACTCCTACAATGAGCAGTTCTTC	CASSQDPRGNSYNEQFF
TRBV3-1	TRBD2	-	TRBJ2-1	TGTGCCAGCAGCCAAGGGGTAACTAGCGGGATACTTGAGCAGTTCTTC	CASSQGVTSGILEQFF
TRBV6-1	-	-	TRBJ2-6	TGTGCCAGCAGTGCCGGGGCCCCTCTCTCTGGGGCCAACGTCCTGACTTTC	CASSAGAPLSGANVLTF
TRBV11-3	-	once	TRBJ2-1	TGTGCCAGCGCACGCGTAGAATCTGCGGACAATGAGCAGTTCTTC	CASARVESADNEQFF
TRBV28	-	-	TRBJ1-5	TGTGCCAGCAGTCGGTTGGGGGGACTAGGTCAGCCCCAGCATTTT	CASSRLGGLGQPQHF
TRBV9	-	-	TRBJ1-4	TGTGCCAGCAGCGTAGGAGGGTCAACTAATGAAAAACTGTTTTTT	CASSVGGSTNEKLFF
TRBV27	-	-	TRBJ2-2	TGTGCCAGCAGACCGGCAGCCTCGATCCCCGGGGAGCTGTTTTTT	CASRPAASIPGELFF
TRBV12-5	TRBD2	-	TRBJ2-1	TGTGCTAGTGGCTTAGCGGGAAGCTACAATGAGCAGTTCTTC	CASGLAGSYNEQFF
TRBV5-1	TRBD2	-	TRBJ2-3	TGCGCCAGCAGCCTTAGCGGGAGGGCCGGCGATACGCAGTATTTT	CASSLSGRAGDTQYF
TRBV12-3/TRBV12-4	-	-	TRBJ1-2	TGTGCCAGCACCGTGGACAGAAGACTGTTTAACTATGGCTACACCTTC	CASTVDRRLFNYGYTF
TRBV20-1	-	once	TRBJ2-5	TGCAGTGCCAATTACCCGGGACAAGAGACCCAGTACTTC	CSANYPGQETQYF
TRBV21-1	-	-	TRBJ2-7	TGTGCCAGCAGCAAAGCAACGCCGGGACTAGCGGGGTCCTACGAGCAGTACTTC	CASSKATPGLAGSYEQYF
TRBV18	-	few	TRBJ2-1	TGTGCCAGCTCACCACTTAATGAGCAGTTCTTC	CASSPLNEQFF
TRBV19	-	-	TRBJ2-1	TGTGCCAGTAGTATAATAACCGGGGTTAATGAGCAGTTCTTC	CASSIITGVNEQFF